The entry that follows covers one TCR beta chain sequence. This entry comes from a study of PD-L1 blockade in urothelial cancer. The CDR3 length is 17 residues. Germline values: CDR1 SEHNR, CDR2 FQNEAQ (reference sequence). Trimming at V came to 5 bases and at J to 8 bases, leaving 17 bases not matched to a gene. Using immunoSEQ multiplex PCR, the repertoire was profiled, and TCRdb retains in-frame clones only, with some absent. The sample contains about 42,000 clones, about four fifths of which appear only once. V is TRBV7-9 and J is TRBJ2-1; 8 bases match TRBD1. The clonotype originates from a man between 65 and 80 years old with urothelial cancer. The sequencing here drew on PBMCs, taken around atezolizumab (anti-PD-L1) treatment. The CDR3 nucleotides are TGTGCCAGCAGCCTCGGACAGGGAAGACCACATACAGATGAGCAGTTCTTC. Protein sequence: CASSLGQGRPHTDEQFF.